A single sample is the source of the 5 T cell receptor beta chains below, sequenced in a study of radiotherapy plus CTLA-4 blockade in lung cancer. The repertoire was sequenced with immunoSEQ multiplex PCR; TCRdb's copy has only in-frame clones and lacks some. Counted here are about 100,000 clones, approximately 83% occurring once; the ten biggest clones make up over 0.75%. The sample consisted of peripheral blood, taken from a patient treated with radiotherapy plus ipilimumab. These receptors were taken from a human donor with non-small cell lung cancer who had stable disease on radiotherapy plus ipilimumab.

This clone was observed a few times. CDR3 sequence: CASSLLVDNTF. The CDR3 bases are TGTGCCAGCAGCTTGCTCGTCGACAACACCTTC. The chain carries TRBV7-9 and TRBJ1-2; the D is unclear. This CDR3 has 11 amino acids. Germline lookup yields CDR1 SEHNR and CDR2 FQNEAQ (reference sequence). Between the trimmed V and J ends, which lost 3 bases and 12 bases, there was a span of 11 bases.

The J gene is TRBJ1-2, the V gene TRBV5-3; D perhaps matches TRBD1 (6 bases). TRBV5-3 is known as an ORF, though its function is uncertain. Trimming took 6 bases from V and 3 from J, leaving 15 bases between them. CDR3 length: 14 amino acids. The CDR3 region is CARKDGGPDYGYTF. The CDR3 region has the DNA TGTGCCAGAAAGGACGGGGGGCCTGACTATGGCTACACCTTC.

The J gene is TRBJ1-4, the V gene TRBV19; TRBD1 is a possible D gene (6 bases). The CDR3 loop spans 15 amino acids. Per germline, CDR1 LNHDA and CDR2 SQIVND (reference sequence). The ends were cut back, 5 bases at V and 3 bases at J, with 13 bases in the middle. This CDR3 is CASSSRQAPNEKLFF. Written as DNA, the CDR3 is TGTGCCAGTAGTTCTCGACAGGCTCCTAATGAAAAACTGTTTTTT.

The genes are TRBV19 and TRBJ1-1, with TRBD1 matching 8 bases. This CDR3 has 17 amino acids. CDR1 is LNHDA, CDR2 SQIVND, per germline (reference sequence). J was trimmed by 1 base and V by 3 bases; bases with no gene match: 10. The CDR3 loop reads CASSIGWPGGPNTEAFF. CDR3 in DNA: TGTGCCAGTAGTATTGGTTGGCCAGGGGGCCCGAACACTGAAGCTTTCTTT.

The chain carries TRBV7-2 and TRBJ2-5; D gene ambiguous. The end of the DNA aligns better with TRBJ2-7, so the J call may be wrong. The CDR3 loop spans 11 amino acids. Germline CDR1 is SGHTA and CDR2 is FQGNSA. The CDR3 sequence is CASSLSYEQYF. Written as DNA, the CDR3 is TGTGCCAGCAGCTTATCCTACGAGCAGTACTTC.